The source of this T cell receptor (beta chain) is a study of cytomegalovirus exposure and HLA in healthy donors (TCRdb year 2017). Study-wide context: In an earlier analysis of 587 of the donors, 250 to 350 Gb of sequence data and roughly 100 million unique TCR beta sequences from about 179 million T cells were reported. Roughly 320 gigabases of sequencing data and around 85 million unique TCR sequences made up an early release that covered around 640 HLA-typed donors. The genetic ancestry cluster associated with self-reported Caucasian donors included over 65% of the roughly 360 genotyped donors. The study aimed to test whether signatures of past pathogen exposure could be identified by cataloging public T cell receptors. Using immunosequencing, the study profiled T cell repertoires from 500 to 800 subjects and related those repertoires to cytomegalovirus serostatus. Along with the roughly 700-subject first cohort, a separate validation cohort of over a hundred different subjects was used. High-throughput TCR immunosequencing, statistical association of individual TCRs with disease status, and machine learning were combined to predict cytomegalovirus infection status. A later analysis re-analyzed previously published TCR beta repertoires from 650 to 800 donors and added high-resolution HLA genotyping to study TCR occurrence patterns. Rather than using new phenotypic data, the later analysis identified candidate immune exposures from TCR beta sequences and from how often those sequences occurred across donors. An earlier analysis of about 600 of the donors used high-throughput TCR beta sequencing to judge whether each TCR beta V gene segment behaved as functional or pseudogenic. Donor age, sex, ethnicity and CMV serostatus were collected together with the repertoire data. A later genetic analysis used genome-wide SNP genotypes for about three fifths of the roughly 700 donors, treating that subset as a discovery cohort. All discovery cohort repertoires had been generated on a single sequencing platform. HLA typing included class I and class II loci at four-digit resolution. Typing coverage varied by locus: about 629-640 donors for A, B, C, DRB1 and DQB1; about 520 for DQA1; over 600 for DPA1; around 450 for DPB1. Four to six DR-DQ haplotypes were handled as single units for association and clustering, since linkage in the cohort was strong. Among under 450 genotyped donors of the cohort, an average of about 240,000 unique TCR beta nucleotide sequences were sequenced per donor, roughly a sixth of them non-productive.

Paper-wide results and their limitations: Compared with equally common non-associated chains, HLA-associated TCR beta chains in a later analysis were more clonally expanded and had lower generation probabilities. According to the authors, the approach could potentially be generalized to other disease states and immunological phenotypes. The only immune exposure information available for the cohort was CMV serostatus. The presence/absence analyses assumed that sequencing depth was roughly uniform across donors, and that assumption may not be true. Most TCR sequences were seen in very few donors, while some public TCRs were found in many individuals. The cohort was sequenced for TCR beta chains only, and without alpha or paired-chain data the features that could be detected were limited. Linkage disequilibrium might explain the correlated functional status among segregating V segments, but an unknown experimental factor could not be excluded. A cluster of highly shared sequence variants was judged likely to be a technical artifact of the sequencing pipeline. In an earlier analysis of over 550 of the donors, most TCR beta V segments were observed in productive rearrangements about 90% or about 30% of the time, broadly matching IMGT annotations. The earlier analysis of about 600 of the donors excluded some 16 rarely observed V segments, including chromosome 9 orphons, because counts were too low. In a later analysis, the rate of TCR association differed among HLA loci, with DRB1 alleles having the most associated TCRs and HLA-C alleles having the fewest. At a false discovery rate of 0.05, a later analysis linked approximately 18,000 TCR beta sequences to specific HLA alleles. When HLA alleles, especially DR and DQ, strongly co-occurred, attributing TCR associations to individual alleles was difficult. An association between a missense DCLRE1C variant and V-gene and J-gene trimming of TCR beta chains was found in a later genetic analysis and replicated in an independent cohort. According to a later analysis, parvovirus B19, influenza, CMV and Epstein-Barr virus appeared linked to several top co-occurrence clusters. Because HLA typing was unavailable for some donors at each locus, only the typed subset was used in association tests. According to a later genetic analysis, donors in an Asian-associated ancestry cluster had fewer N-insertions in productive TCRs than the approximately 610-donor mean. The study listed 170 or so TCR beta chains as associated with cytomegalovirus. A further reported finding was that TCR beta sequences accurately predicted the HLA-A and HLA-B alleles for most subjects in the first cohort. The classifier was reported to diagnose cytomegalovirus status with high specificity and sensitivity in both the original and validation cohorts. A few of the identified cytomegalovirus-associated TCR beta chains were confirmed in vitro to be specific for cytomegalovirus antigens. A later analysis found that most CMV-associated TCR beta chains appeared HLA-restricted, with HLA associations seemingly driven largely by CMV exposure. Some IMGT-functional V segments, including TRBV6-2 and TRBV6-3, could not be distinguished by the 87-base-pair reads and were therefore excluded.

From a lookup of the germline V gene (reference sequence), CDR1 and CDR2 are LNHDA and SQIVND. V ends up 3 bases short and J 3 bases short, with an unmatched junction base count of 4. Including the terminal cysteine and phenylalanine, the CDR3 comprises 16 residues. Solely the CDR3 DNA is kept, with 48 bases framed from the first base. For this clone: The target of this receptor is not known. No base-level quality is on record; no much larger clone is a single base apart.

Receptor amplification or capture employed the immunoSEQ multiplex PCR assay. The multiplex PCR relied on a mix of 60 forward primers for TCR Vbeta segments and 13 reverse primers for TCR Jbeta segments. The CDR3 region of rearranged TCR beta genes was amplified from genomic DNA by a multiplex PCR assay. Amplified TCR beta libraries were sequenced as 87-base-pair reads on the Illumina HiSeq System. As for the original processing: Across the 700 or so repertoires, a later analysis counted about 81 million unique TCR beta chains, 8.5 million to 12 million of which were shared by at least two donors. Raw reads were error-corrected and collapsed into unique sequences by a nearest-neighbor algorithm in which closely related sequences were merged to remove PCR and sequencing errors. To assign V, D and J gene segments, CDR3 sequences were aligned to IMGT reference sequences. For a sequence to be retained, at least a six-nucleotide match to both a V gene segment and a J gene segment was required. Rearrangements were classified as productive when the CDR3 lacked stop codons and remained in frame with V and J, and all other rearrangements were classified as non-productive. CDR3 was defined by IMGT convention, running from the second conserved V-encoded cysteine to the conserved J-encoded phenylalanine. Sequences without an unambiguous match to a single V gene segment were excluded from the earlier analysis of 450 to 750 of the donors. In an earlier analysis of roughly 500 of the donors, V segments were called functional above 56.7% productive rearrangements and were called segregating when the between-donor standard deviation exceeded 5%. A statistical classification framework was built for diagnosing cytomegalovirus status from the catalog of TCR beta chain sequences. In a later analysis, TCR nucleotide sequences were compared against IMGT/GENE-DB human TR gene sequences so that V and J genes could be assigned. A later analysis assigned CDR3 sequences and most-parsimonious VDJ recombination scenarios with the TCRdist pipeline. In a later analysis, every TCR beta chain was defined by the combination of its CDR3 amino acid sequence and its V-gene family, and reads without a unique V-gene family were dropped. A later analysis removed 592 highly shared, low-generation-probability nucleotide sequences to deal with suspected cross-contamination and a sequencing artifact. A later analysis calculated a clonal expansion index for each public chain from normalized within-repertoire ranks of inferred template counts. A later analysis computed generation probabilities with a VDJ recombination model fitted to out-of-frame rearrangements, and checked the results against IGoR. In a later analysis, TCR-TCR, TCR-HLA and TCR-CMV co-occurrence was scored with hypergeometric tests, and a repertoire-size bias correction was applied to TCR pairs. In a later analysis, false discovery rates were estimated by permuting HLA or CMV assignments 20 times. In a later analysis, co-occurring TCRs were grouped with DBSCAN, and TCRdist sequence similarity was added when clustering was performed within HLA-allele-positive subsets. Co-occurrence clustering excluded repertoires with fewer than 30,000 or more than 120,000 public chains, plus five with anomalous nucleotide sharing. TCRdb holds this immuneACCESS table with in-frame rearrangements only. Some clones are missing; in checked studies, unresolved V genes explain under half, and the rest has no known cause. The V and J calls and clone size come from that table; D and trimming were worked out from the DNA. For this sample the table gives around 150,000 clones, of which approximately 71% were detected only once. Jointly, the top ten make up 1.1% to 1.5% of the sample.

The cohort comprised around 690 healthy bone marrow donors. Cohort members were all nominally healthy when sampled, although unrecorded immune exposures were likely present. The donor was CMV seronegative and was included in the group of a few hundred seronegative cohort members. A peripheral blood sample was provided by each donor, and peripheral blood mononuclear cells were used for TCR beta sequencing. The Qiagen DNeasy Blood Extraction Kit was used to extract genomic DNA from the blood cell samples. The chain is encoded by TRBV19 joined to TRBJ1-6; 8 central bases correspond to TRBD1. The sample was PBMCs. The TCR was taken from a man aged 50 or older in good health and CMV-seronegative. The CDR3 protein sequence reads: CASSMGQALYNSPLHF. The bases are TGTGCCAGTAGTATGGGACAGGCGCTCTATAATTCACCCCTCCACTTT.